The 10 T cell receptor beta chains in this list originate from one sample, sequenced in a study of blood T cell repertoires in COVID-19. Some clones are missing from TCRdb's copy, which holds only in-frame ones; the method was immunoSEQ multiplex PCR. The table lists about 120,000 clones, around 83% of them singletons. Sequences were obtained from peripheral blood. All receptors derive from a man aged 35 to 55 with acute or convalescent COVID-19.

The chain recombines TRBV2 with TRBJ1-1; 8 bases line up with TRBD1. The germline V gene encodes CDR1 SNHLY and CDR2 FYNNEI. The V and J ends lost 5 bases and 5 bases, in that order; junction bases with no gene match: 4. The CDR3 spans 13 residues. The CDR3 loop is CASSRTGRTEAFF. CDR3 nucleotides: TGTGCCAGCAGTAGGACAGGGAGAACTGAAGCTTTCTTT. Full variable domain (outside the CDR3, taken from reference TRBV2 and TRBJ1-1): EPEVTQTPSHQVTQMGQEVILRCVPISNHLYFYWYRQILGQKVEFLVSFYNNEISEKSEIFDDQFSVERPDGSNFTLKIRSTKLEDSAMYFCASSRTGRTEAFFGQGTRLTVV.

The chain carries TRBV7-8 and TRBJ2-7, with D maybe TRBD2 (6 bases). Trimming pared 2 bases from V and 2 bases from J, leaving 10 bases between. The CDR3 runs to 14 residues. Germline V lookup: CDR1 SGHVS, CDR2 FQNEAQ. The CDR3, as DNA: TGTGCCAGCAGCTTAACCGGGACTGCCTACGAGCAGTACTTC. As protein: CASSLTGTAYEQYF.

This chain connects TRBV13 to TRBJ1-2; D uncertain. This CDR3 has 15 residues. The germline gives CDR1 PRHDT, CDR2 FYEKMQ (reference sequence). The V end lost 5 bases, the J end lost 1 base, and 14 bases lay between the germline ends. The CDR3 sequence: CASSRSRGYNYGYTF. The CDR3 nucleotides read TGTGCCAGCAGCCGTTCCCGGGGTTATAACTATGGCTACACCTTC.

Here the CDR3 DNA reads TGTGCCAGCAGCTTAGTGGACAGTATCCCCTACGAGCAGTACTTC. Its protein product is CASSLVDSIPYEQYF. V is TRBV7-7 and J is TRBJ2-7; tentative D call: TRBD1 (6 bases). The CDR3 covers 15 residues. The V end was cut by 1 base, the J end by 2 bases, with 12 bases between. CDR1 and CDR2 from the germline V gene are SSHAT and FNYEAQ (reference sequence).

The chain has TRBV30 and TRBJ1-3, with D tentatively TRBD1 (6 bases). The CDR3 sequence is 19 residues long. From germline, CDR1 is GTSNPN and CDR2 SVGIG (reference sequence). V was clipped by 2 bases and J by 0 bases, with 23 bases between them. In nucleotides, the CDR3 is TGTGCCTGGAGTTCCCGCGGGGGCCCAAGTGCTATCTCTGGAAACACCATATATTTT. Its translation: CAWSSRGGPSAISGNTIYF.

The V and J genes are TRBV11-2 and TRBJ2-2, with TRBD2 matching over 15 bases. Germline values: CDR1 SGHAT, CDR2 FQNNGV. The CDR3 extends over 13 amino acids. With 4 bases clipped from V and 16 bases from J, the junction kept 4 bases outside the gene matches. DNA for the CDR3: TGTGCCAGCAGCTGGACTAGCGGGGGGGCCCGGTTTTTT. This gives the protein CASSWTSGGARFF.

The CDR3 region has the DNA TGTGCCAGCAGCTTCCCGGGGGGGGGCAACTATGGCTACACCTTC. Translated: CASSFPGGGNYGYTF. The genes are TRBV7-9 and TRBJ1-2; D is possibly TRBD1 (6 bases). The CDR3 runs 15 residues. V shed 3 bases and J shed 2 bases, with 13 bases lying between them. Germline assignment: CDR1 SEHNR and CDR2 FQNEAQ (reference sequence).

The rearrangement joins TRBV6-1 to TRBJ1-5; D ambiguous. Trimming pared 3 bases from V and 11 bases from J, leaving 8 bases between. This CDR3 comprises 11 residues. Germline V gene data show CDR1 as MNHNS and CDR2 as SASEGT. As DNA, the CDR3 is TGTGCCAGCAGTGATAGTCGGGCCCAGCATTTT. Amino acids: CASSDSRAQHF.

The chain links TRBV7-2 to TRBJ1-4, with TRBD1 identical over 10 bases. Germline CDR1 reads SGHTA; CDR2 reads FQGNSA. The CDR3 covers 15 residues. Unmatched junction bases numbered 2, after V lost 3 bases and J lost 4 bases. The CDR3 protein is CASSLGQGNNEKLFF. For the CDR3, the DNA is TGTGCCAGCAGCTTGGGACAGGGGAATAATGAAAAACTGTTTTTT. The full variable domain, completed using reference TRBV7-2 and TRBJ1-4, is GAGVSQSPSNKVTEKGKDVELRCDPISGHTALYWYRQSLGQGLEFLIYFQGNSAPDKSGLPSDRFSAERTGGSVSTLTIQRTQQEDSAVYLCASSLGQGNNEKLFFGSGTQLSVL.

The rearrangement uses TRBV12-3 or TRBV12-4 and TRBJ2-2, with D possibly TRBD2 on 5 matching bases. Trimming removed 3 bases at V and 6 bases at J, with 8 bases between. This CDR3 has 13 residues. CDR3 sequence (DNA): TGTGCCAGCAGTTTTATGCGGGCCGGGGAGCTGTTTTTT. This codes for CASSFMRAGELFF.